This TCR beta chain was recorded in a study of T cell repertoires in cytomegalovirus infection. About the research overall: Recently identified HLA-C-restricted CMV epitopes and well-studied HLA-B-restricted CMV epitopes were used by the study. Carrying CMV and the relevant HLA type showed in public TCR beta signatures.

The CDR3 has 14 residues. The V segment lost 5 bases and the J segment 1 base; nucleotides outside the gene matches: 5. Germline assignment: CDR1 LNHNV and CDR2 YYDKDF (reference sequence). General study points: The response measured ex vivo was dominated by TCR beta clonotypes (HLA-C-restricted and CMV-specific). Of the TCR beta families, the public ones yielded a cumulative frequency that identified carriers of CMV plus the relevant HLA.

Concerning this clonotype: Its antigen is currently unknown.

From the reads, TCRdb called clonotypes with MiXCR, one entry per CDR3 protein. The sample holds approximately 220,000 distinct CDR3 sequences, approximately 40% seen once. The origin of this receptor is a human donor in good health (CMV status not recorded). Some clones in this sample may be carry-over from other donors' samples. The rearrangement joins TRBV15 to TRBJ2-7; 7 nucleotides match TRBD1. Sample: CD8+ T cells from cultured PBMCs, taken from culture after CMV antigen stimulation. The DNA of the CDR3 is TGTGCCACCAGCGGCGACAGGGCTTCCTACGAGCAGTACTTC. This encodes CATSGDRASYEQYF.